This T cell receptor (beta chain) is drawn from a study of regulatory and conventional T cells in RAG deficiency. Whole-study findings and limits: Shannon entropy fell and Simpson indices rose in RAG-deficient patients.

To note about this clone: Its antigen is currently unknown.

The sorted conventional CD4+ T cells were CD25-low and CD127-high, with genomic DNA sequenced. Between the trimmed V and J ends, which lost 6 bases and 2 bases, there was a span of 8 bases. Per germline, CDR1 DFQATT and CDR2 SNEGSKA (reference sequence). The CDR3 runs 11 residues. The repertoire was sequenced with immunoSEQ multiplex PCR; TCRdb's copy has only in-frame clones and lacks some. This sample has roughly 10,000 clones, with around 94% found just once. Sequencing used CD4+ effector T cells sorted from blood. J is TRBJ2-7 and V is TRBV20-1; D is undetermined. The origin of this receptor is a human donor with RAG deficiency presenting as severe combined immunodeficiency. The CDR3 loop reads CSARTAYEQYF. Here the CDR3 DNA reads TGCAGTGCCAGGACGGCCTACGAGCAGTACTTC.